A single sample gave rise to the 11 T cell receptor beta chains below, sequenced in a study of regulatory dendritic cells for organ transplantation. The assay was immunoSEQ multiplex PCR, and TCRdb's table has in-frame clones only and misses some. The sample includes 35,000 to 40,000 clones, around 90% of them seen just once. Sequencing was done on a sample of naive CD8+ T cells from blood. Subset here: CD45RA+ naive T cells. These receptors originate from a human donor in good health.

The chain joins TRBV5-6 to TRBJ2-7; D is unclear. CDR1 is SGHDT and CDR2 is YYEEEE in the germline V gene. The CDR3 consists of 13 residues. V lost 4 bases and J 1 base, leaving 9 bases between the germline ends. CDR3 sequence reads: CASSPSSSYEQYF. CDR3 DNA sequence: TGTGCCAGCAGCCCCTCGAGTTCCTACGAGCAGTACTTC.

The chain links TRBV4-3 to TRBJ2-7, with a tentative D call TRBD2 (6 bases). Germline V gene data show CDR1 as LGHNA and CDR2 as YSLEER. Trimming stripped 0 bases from V and 3 bases from J, with 12 bases between. The CDR3 loop spans 15 amino acids. This CDR3 is CASSQEPGSYYEQYF. CDR3 coding DNA: TGCGCCAGCAGCCAAGAACCCGGGAGCTACTACGAGCAGTACTTC.

The rearrangement joins TRBV30 to TRBJ1-2; D is undetermined. The CDR3 has 15 amino acids. Per the germline V gene, CDR1 is GTSNPN and CDR2 is SVGIG (reference sequence). V dropped 1 base and J dropped 4 bases, with 16 bases sitting between them. CDR3 sequence: CAWSATTSFFYGYTF. The CDR3 region has the DNA TGTGCCTGGAGTGCTACTACCAGTTTTTTCTATGGCTACACCTTC.

The CDR3 protein is CASSRQGYEQYF. The CDR3 nucleotides read TGCGCCAGCAGCCGACAGGGCTACGAGCAGTACTTC. V gene TRBV4-1 combines with J gene TRBJ2-7; 7 positions match TRBD1. Per germline, CDR1 MGHRA and CDR2 YSYEKL. This CDR3 is built from 12 residues. V was pared by 4 bases and J by 3 bases, with 0 bases of the junction left unmatched.

The rearrangement links TRBV7-9 to TRBJ2-7; no firm D call. The CDR3 extends over 11 amino acids. V lost 2 bases and J lost 3, with 2 bases in between. Per the germline V gene, CDR1 is SEHNR and CDR2 is FQNEAQ (reference sequence). Here the CDR3 reads CASSLYYEQYF. The CDR3 region has the DNA TGTGCCAGCAGCTTATACTACGAGCAGTACTTC.

As concerns this clone: The same CDR3 also results from other DNA sequences found in this sample. The V gene is TRBV27, the J gene TRBJ2-2; D remains ambiguous. Germline CDR1 and CDR2: MNHEY and SMNVEV (reference sequence). Trimming took off 4 bases at V and 2 bases at J, with 2 bases between the two ends. CDR3 size: 12 residues. In DNA form, the CDR3 reads TGTGCCAGCAGTTCAAACACCGGGGAGCTGTTTTTT. Encoded protein: CASSSNTGELFF.

In DNA, the CDR3 is TGTGCCAGCAGTTTATCGACAGGGTTCGAGACGGCCTTTTATGGCTACACCTTC. It specifies CASSLSTGFETAFYGYTF. The chain uses TRBV28 and TRBJ1-2; TRBD1 matches at 7 bases. Trimming at V came to 1 base and at J to 5 bases, leaving 16 bases not matched to a gene. The germline V gene has CDR1 MDHEN and CDR2 SYDVKM. This CDR3 comprises 18 residues.

This chain uses TRBV11-2 with TRBJ2-5; D not resolved. V was cut by 1 base and J by 4 bases, with 10 bases left in between. The CDR3 loop spans 14 amino acids. Germline V gene data show CDR1 as SGHAT and CDR2 as FQNNGV. This chain's CDR3 is CASSLVGSLETQYF. DNA of the CDR3: TGTGCCAGCAGCTTAGTTGGTAGCCTAGAGACCCAGTACTTC.

J is TRBJ2-7 and V is TRBV30; D is uncertain. The length of the CDR3 is 13 residues. Between the trimmed V and J ends, which lost 0 bases and 3 bases, there was a span of 9 bases. Per germline, CDR1 GTSNPN and CDR2 SVGIG (reference sequence). This chain's CDR3 is CAWSVGQSYEQYF. The CDR3 DNA is TGTGCCTGGAGTGTAGGGCAGAGCTACGAGCAGTACTTC.

The chain joins TRBV19 to TRBJ1-1; D is unclear. The CDR3 loop spans 12 amino acids. V dropped 11 bases and J dropped 0 bases, with 10 bases sitting between them. Germline-derived CDR1 and CDR2 are LNHDA and SQIVND (reference sequence). CDR3 loop: CASTGMNTEAFF. In DNA form, the CDR3 reads TGTGCCTCAACGGGCATGAACACTGAAGCTTTCTTT.

The rearrangement uses TRBV27 and TRBJ1-4; TRBD1 is a possible D gene (6 bases). The CDR3 is 23 residues long. Germline-derived CDR1 and CDR2 are MNHEY and SMNVEV (reference sequence). V was clipped by 7 bases and J by 8 bases, with 44 bases between them. The CDR3 nucleotides read TGTGCCAGCACGGGTCGGGAGTTCTTCCCGCCTAACAGGGTCGTAGGCCGGAGCGAAAAACTGTTTTTT. Residues: CASTGREFFPPNRVVGRSEKLFF.